This TCR beta chain was obtained from a study of graft-versus-host responses after intestinal transplantation. Study details: Every transplant recipient was induced with anti-thymocyte globulin, then maintained on tacrolimus and steroids for about 3 years.

Study-level results: Recipient marrow contained GvH clones, some of which appeared first in ileum or blood.

Sequenced by immunoSEQ multiplex PCR; TCRdb stores in-frame clones only, minus some. The profile shows more than 65,000 clones, about 80% of them singletons. Trimming took 6 bases from V and 6 from J, leaving 12 bases between them. The germline CDR1 and CDR2 sequences are SNHLY and FYNNEI. The CDR3 covers 12 residues. Of note for this clone: Its antigen is as yet unknown.

The sample consisted of unstimulated CD4+ T cells sorted from spleen or lymph node cells, taken before transplant. This TCR was sampled from a human donor who was the organ donor for an intestinal transplant. This rearrangement joins TRBV2 to TRBJ2-7; weak D call: TRBD1 (5 bases). The CDR3 sequence: CASSREMSEQYV. The CDR3 coding sequence is TGTGCCAGCAGCAGGGAAATGTCCGAGCAGTACGTC.